Listed below are T cell receptor beta chains from one sample, sequenced in a study of early T cells in non-severe SARS-CoV-2 infection. TCRdb re-called the 5' RACE reads through MiXCR, storing one row per CDR3 protein. The data hold under 70,000 distinct CDR3 sequences, with roughly 7.1% observed a single time. The specimen comprised whole blood, sampled at baseline. The receptors were gathered from an adult who was a healthcare worker with PCR-confirmed SARS-CoV-2 infection or an uninfected control (not recorded which). The CDR3 runs from the conserved cysteine through the conserved F or W. Each record gives: CDR3 protein, CDR3 DNA, CDR3 length, J gene, V gene, D gene, clone size. D genes are given only for firm matches. Expanded clones are given a class, and other clones once, few, many or no size at all.

CSARKQGDTQYF TGCAGTGCTAGGAAACAGGGAGATACGCAGTATTTT 12 TRBJ2-3 TRBV20-1 . .
CASSLSFLGLAGNEQFF TGTGCCAGCAGTTTATCGTTTTTGGGACTAGCGGGCAATGAGCAGTTCTTC 17 TRBJ2-1 TRBV27 TRBD2 .
CASSSPPTADYGYTF TGTGCCAGCAGTTCCCCTCCCACGGCAGACTATGGCTACACCTTC 15 TRBJ1-2 TRBV7-9 . few
CSAETREAWGGDTQYF TGCAGTGCCGAGACCAGGGAGGCCTGGGGGGGAGATACGCAGTATTTT 16 TRBJ2-3 TRBV20-1 TRBD2 .
CATSDFPGTGNTGELFF TGTGCCACCAGTGATTTTCCCGGGACAGGGAACACCGGGGAGCTGTTTTTT 17 TRBJ2-2 TRBV24-1 TRBD1 few
CSALRTSGRANEQFF TGCAGTGCTTTGCGAACTAGCGGGAGGGCCAATGAGCAGTTCTTC 15 TRBJ2-1 TRBV20-1 TRBD2 .
CASSPSTQYTGELFF TGTGCCAGCAGCCCCTCGACACAGTACACCGGGGAGCTGTTTTTT 15 TRBJ2-2 TRBV7-9 . many
CASSPGQDNEQFF TGTGCCAGCAGCCCTGGACAAGACAATGAGCAGTTCTTC 13 TRBJ2-1 TRBV9 . many
CASSQQGNEQFF TGTGCCAGCAGCCAACAGGGAAATGAGCAGTTCTTC 12 TRBJ2-1 TRBV6-1 . many
CASSLGTGAYEQYF TGTGCCAGCAGCCTGGGGACGGGAGCCTACGAGCAGTACTTC 14 TRBJ2-7 TRBV14 . many
CASSFYATGELFF TGCGCCAGCAGCTTTTACGCCACCGGGGAGCTGTTTTTT 13 TRBJ2-2 TRBV5-1 . many
CASSPASEQFPYEQYF TGTGCCAGCAGCCCCGCTTCCGAGCAATTCCCGTACGAGCAGTACTTC 16 TRBJ2-7 TRBV3-2 . few
CASSQVGLWGGRTSEQFF TGCGCCAGCAGCCAAGTTGGTCTTTGGGGGGGGAGGACGAGTGAGCAGTTCTTC 18 TRBJ2-1 TRBV4-3 TRBD2 many
CSASGGLEPLHF TGCAGTGCTTCGGGGGGCTTGGAGCCCCTCCACTTT 12 TRBJ1-6 TRBV20-1 . few
CASSDPGQGTGNEQFF TGTGCCAGCAGCGATCCTGGACAGGGTACCGGCAATGAGCAGTTCTTC 16 TRBJ2-1 TRBV5-4 TRBD1 many
CASSYSPLRTGKNEQYF TGTGCCAGCAGTTACTCGCCCCTCCGGACAGGGAAGAACGAGCAGTACTTC 17 TRBJ2-7 TRBV6-5 TRBD1 few
CASSSEGGSKNIQYF TGTGCCAGCAGTTCCGAGGGCGGTTCCAAAAACATTCAGTACTTC 15 TRBJ2-4 TRBV7-2 . .
CASSLSRRRGETQYF TGTGCCAGCAGCTTATCCCGTCGGAGGGGCGAGACCCAGTACTTC 15 TRBJ2-5 TRBV7-3 . .
CATSDGTSGIPDEQFF TGTGCCACCAGTGACGGGACTAGCGGGATACCGGATGAGCAGTTCTTC 16 TRBJ2-1 TRBV24-1 TRBD2 few
CASSFSQTYEQYF TGTGCCAGCAGCTTTTCCCAGACCTACGAGCAGTACTTC 13 TRBJ2-7 TRBV5-5 . many
CASSPAVFTGGTEAFF TGTGCCAGCAGCCCCGCCGTATTCACAGGGGGCACTGAAGCTTTCTTT 16 TRBJ1-1 TRBV7-9 TRBD1 few
CASSLGPGTDTQYF TGTGCCAGCAGTTTAGGCCCGGGCACAGATACGCAGTATTTT 14 TRBJ2-3 TRBV12-3/TRBV12-4 . many
CASRAGEAVNEQFF TGTGCCAGCAGAGCGGGAGAAGCAGTAAATGAGCAGTTCTTC 14 TRBJ2-1 TRBV12-3/TRBV12-4 TRBD2 .
CASSPTGTEAKNIQYF TGTGCCAGCAGCCCTACCGGGACAGAGGCCAAAAACATTCAGTACTTC 16 TRBJ2-4 TRBV11-1 TRBD1 .
CASSPEPSGPLSYEQYF TGTGCCAGCAGCCCCGAACCCTCCGGTCCGTTATCCTACGAGCAGTACTTC 17 TRBJ2-7 TRBV11-3 . .
CASSPGPYNEQFF TGTGCCAGCAGCCCTGGTCCCTACAATGAGCAGTTCTTC 13 TRBJ2-1 TRBV7-6 . many
CASSPTGGPFEQYF TGCGCCAGCAGCCCGACAGGGGGCCCCTTCGAGCAGTACTTC 14 TRBJ2-7 TRBV4-1 TRBD1 few
CASSELGGSGPFQYF TGTGCCAGCAGTGAGCTCGGTGGGAGCGGACCCTTTCAGTACTTC 15 TRBJ2-4 TRBV27 . few
CASSLSWDSQHF TGCGCCAGCAGCTTGTCTTGGGACAGTCAACATTTC 12 TRBJ2-7 TRBV5-1 TRBD1 .
CVSSGDWDRQETQYF TGTGTCAGCAGCGGAGACTGGGACAGACAAGAGACCCAGTACTTC 15 TRBJ2-5 TRBV11-2 TRBD1 .
CAISASGTERRYEQYF TGTGCCATCAGTGCCTCCGGGACAGAACGTCGCTACGAGCAGTACTTC 16 TRBJ2-7 TRBV10-3 TRBD1 few
CASRTQGPWEKLFF TGTGCCAGCAGAACCCAGGGCCCGTGGGAAAAACTGTTTTTT 14 TRBJ1-4 TRBV2 . few
CASSWGPVLGNTIYF TGTGCCAGCAGCTGGGGACCGGTCCTAGGAAACACCATATATTTT 15 TRBJ1-3 TRBV7-9 . many
CASSSNSYEQYF TGTGCCAGCAGTTCGAACTCCTACGAGCAGTACTTC 12 TRBJ2-7 TRBV27 . many
CASSLDKNFEQFF TGTGCCAGCTCACTGGACAAAAATTTTGAGCAGTTCTTC 13 TRBJ2-1 TRBV18 . .
CASSLEAGYNVLTF TGTGCCAGCAGCTTGGAAGCGGGGTACAACGTCCTGACTTTC 14 TRBJ2-6 TRBV5-4 TRBD2 .
CASSPGGSYNKQFF TGTGCCAGCAGCCCCGGTGGCTCCTACAATAAGCAGTTCTTC 14 TRBJ2-1 TRBV7-9 . .
CSARFPGGNTEAFF TGCAGTGCTAGGTTCCCAGGCGGGAACACTGAAGCTTTCTTT 14 TRBJ1-1 TRBV20-1 . many
CSAGTGGADTQYF TGCAGTGCCGGGACAGGGGGGGCAGATACGCAGTATTTT 13 TRBJ2-3 TRBV20-1 TRBD1 .
CASSQNTGKTEAFF TGTGCCAGCAGCCAAAATACAGGGAAGACTGAAGCTTTCTTT 14 TRBJ1-1 TRBV3-1 . few
CASSINRVRPQHF TGTGCCAGTAGTATCAACAGGGTCAGGCCCCAGCATTTT 13 TRBJ1-5 TRBV19 . .
CASTLTSGETQYF TGTGCCAGCACGCTTACGTCGGGGGAGACCCAGTACTTC 13 TRBJ2-5 TRBV7-9 . few
CASISVASSSYEQYF TGTGCCAGCATCAGTGTGGCTAGCTCTTCCTACGAGCAGTACTTC 15 TRBJ2-7 TRBV28 . many
CASSQVGPNEQFF TGTGCCAGCAGCCAAGTAGGTCCAAATGAGCAGTTCTTC 13 TRBJ2-1 TRBV4-2 . few
CSVHTTRGSGVSSYNEQFF TGCAGCGTCCACACCACACGAGGTAGCGGGGTCAGCTCCTACAATGAGCAGTTCTTC 19 TRBJ2-1 TRBV29-1 TRBD2 many
CSAAGDPSSYNEQFF TGCAGCGCAGCAGGGGACCCGAGCTCCTACAATGAGCAGTTCTTC 15 TRBJ2-1 TRBV29-1 . many